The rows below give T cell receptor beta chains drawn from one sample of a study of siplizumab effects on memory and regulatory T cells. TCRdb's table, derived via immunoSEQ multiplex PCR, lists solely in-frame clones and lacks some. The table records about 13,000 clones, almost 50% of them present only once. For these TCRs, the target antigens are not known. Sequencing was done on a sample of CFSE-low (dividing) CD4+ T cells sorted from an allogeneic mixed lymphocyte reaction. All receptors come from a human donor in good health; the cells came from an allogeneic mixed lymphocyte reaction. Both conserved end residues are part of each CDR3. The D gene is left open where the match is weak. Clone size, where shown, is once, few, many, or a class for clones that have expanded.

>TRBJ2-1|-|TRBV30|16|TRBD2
TGTGCCTGGAGTGGAGGTTCCGGGAGGCCCCCCAATGAGCAGTTCTTC
CAWSGGSGRPPNEQFF
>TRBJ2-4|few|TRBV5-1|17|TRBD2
TGCGCCAGCAGCCCTAGGACTAGCGGGGGGGCCGCAAACATTCAGTACTTC
CASSPRTSGGAANIQYF
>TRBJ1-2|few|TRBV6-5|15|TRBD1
TGTGCCAGTCGCTCCCACACAGGGGCGGGCTATGGCTACACCTTC
CASRSHTGAGYGYTF
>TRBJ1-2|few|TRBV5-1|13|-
TGCGCCAGCAGCTCCCAACCCCCTGAGGGCTACACCTTC
CASSSQPPEGYTF
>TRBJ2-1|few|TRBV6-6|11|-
TGTGCCAGCGGAGGCCCAAATGAGCAGTTCTTC
CASGGPNEQFF
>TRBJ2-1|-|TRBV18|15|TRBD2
TGTGCCAGCGCGAGACTAGCGGGGGCCTACAATGAGCAGTTCTTC
CASARLAGAYNEQFF
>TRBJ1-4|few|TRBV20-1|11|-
TGCAGTGCTAGGGGGAATGAAAAACTGTTTTTT
CSARGNEKLFF
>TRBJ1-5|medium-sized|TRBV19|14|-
TGTGCCAGTATGGACCGGCGGCGTGTGGGGCCCCAGCATTTT
CASMDRRRVGPQHF
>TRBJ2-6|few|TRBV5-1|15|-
TGCGCCAGCAGCTTGTCTCTCTCTGGGGCCAACGTCCTGACTTTC
CASSLSLSGANVLTF
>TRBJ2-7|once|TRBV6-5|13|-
TGTGCCAGCAGTTACCGGACAGAGGGCGAGCAGTACTTC
CASSYRTEGEQYF
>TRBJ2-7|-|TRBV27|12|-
TGTGCCAGCAGTTATATCGATTCCGAGCAGTACTTC
CASSYIDSEQYF
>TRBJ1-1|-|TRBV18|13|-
TGTGCCAGCTCACCAGCACTGAACACTGAAGCTTTCTTT
CASSPALNTEAFF
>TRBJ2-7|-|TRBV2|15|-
TGTGCCAGCAGGGAAACGGGGGGCCGCTCCTACGAGCAGTACTTC
CASRETGGRSYEQYF
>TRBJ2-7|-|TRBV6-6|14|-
TGTGCCAGCAGAGCGAAGCGAGGTTCCTACGAGCAGTACTTC
CASRAKRGSYEQYF
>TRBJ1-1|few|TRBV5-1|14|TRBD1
TGCGCCAGCAGCTTGGAAGGGGGCATTACTGAAGCTTTCTTT
CASSLEGGITEAFF
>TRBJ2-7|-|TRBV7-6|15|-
TGTGCCAGCAGCTTAGAGGGGACTGGAGCTACGATCCAGTACTTC
CASSLEGTGATIQYF
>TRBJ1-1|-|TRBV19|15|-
TGTGCCAGTAGTATAGGACAGGAACTGAACACTGAAGCTTTCTTT
CASSIGQELNTEAFF
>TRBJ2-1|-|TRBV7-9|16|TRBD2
TGTGCCAGCAGCTTCCCGACTAGCGGGAGTAGCAATGAGCAGTTCTTC
CASSFPTSGSSNEQFF
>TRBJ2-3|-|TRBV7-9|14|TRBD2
TGTGCCAGTGGACTAGCGGGGGGTGTGGATACGCAGTATTTT
CASGLAGGVDTQYF
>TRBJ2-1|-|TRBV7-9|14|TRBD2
TGTGCCAGCAGCTTAACCCTAGCGGGCAATGAGCAGTTCTTC
CASSLTLAGNEQFF
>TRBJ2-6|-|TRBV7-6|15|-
TGTGCCAGCAGCCAAGGACAGCCTGGGGCCAACGTCCTGACTTTC
CASSQGQPGANVLTF
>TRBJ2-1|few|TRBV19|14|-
TGTGCCAGTAGTATCCGGACTGGGAACAATGAGCAGTTCTTC
CASSIRTGNNEQFF
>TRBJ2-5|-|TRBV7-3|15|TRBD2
TGTGCCAGCAGCTTAACAGAAGCGGGAAGGGAGACCCAGTACTTC
CASSLTEAGRETQYF
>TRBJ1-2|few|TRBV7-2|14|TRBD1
TGTGCCAGCAGCCCAGGACAGGGGGCCTATGGCTACACCTTC
CASSPGQGAYGYTF
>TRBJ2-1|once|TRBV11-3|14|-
TGTGCCAGCAGCTTAACAGGGCCCTACAATGAGCAGTTCTTC
CASSLTGPYNEQFF
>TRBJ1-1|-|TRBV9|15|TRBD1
TGTGCCAGCAACGGGAAGGACAGGGGGGGCACTGAAGCTTTCTTT
CASNGKDRGGTEAFF
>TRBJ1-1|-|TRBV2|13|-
TGTGCCAGCACCCGGGACATTTACACTGAAGCTTTCTTT
CASTRDIYTEAFF
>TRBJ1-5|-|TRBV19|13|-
TGTGCCAGTAGTAGGACTCGCAATCAGCCCCAGCATTTT
CASSRTRNQPQHF
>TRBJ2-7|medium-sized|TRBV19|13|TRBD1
TGTGCCAGTAGCTACAGGGGGGCGGACGAGCAGTACTTC
CASSYRGADEQYF
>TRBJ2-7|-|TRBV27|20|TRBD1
TGTGCCAGCAGTTTCCGCCGGGGCAGGACAGCCGGGACAGGGCTCGGCGAGCAGTACTTC
CASSFRRGRTAGTGLGEQYF
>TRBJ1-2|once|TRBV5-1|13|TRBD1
TGCGCCAGCAGCGACAGGGATCGGGCTGGCTACACCTTC
CASSDRDRAGYTF
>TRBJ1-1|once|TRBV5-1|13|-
TGCGCCAGCAGCTTGGTCAGGAAGAATGAAGCTTTCTTT
CASSLVRKNEAFF
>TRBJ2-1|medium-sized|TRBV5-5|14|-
TGTGCCAGCAGCCAAGGGACGGCCAACAATGAGCAGTTCTTC
CASSQGTANNEQFF
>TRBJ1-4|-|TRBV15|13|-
TGTGCCACCAGCAGGACCTATAATGAAAAACTGTTTTTT
CATSRTYNEKLFF